This T cell receptor (beta chain) was profiled in a study of OX40 agonist ivuxolimab in advanced cancers. This clone was recorded once. The assay was immunoSEQ multiplex PCR, and TCRdb's table has in-frame clones only and misses some. Among some 68,000 clones, around nine tenths were seen once, and the ten largest hold 2% to 2.5%. The sample consisted of CD4+ or CD8+ T cells sorted from blood, taken in a trial of the OX40 agonist ivuxolimab. This clonotype was sampled from an adult with an advanced solid tumor such as melanoma, head and neck, liver or kidney cancer.

The CDR3 loop reads CASSIPQSHYSNQPQHF. The CDR3 DNA reads as TGTGCCAGTAGTATCCCACAGTCCCACTACAGCAATCAGCCCCAGCATTTT. V usage is TRBV19 and J usage is TRBJ1-5; D ambiguous. Between the trimmed V and J ends, which lost 3 bases and 1 base, there was a span of 16 bases. The CDR3 is 17 residues long. Germline assignment: CDR1 LNHDA and CDR2 SQIVND (reference sequence).